The 9 T cell receptor beta chains reported below all come from one sample, sequenced in a study of blood T cell repertoires in COVID-19. Only in-frame clones appear in the TCRdb table, and some are missing; sequencing was by immunoSEQ multiplex PCR. This table has fewer than 300,000 clones, 81% appearing once. The material sequenced was peripheral blood. Receptor source: a woman aged 60-75 years with active or convalescent COVID-19.

The chain recombines TRBV20-1 with TRBJ1-1; 7 nucleotides line up with TRBD1. CDR1 DFQATT and CDR2 SNEGSKA come from the germline V gene (reference sequence). The CDR3 has 11 residues. V lost 3 bases, J lost 12 bases, and 7 bases stayed unmatched. The CDR3 sequence is CSASTGAVSFF. In DNA, the CDR3 is TGCAGTGCTAGTACAGGGGCCGTGTCTTTCTTT.

This chain connects TRBV5-8 to TRBJ1-5, with D possibly being TRBD1 (5 bases). Trimming pared 0 bases from V and 4 bases from J, leaving 14 bases between. The CDR3 contains 16 residues. Germline loops: CDR1 SGHTS, CDR2 YDEGEE. CDR3 coding DNA: TGTGCCAGCAGCTTGGTCTGGGGCGGGGGTAATCAGCCCCAGCATTTT. Protein product: CASSLVWGGGNQPQHF.

V is TRBV3-1 (or the pseudogene TRBV3-2) and J is TRBJ1-6, with D unresolved. The CDR3 totals 16 residues. V was shortened by 4 bases and J by 0 bases, with 10 bases between the two germline ends. Germline-derived CDR1 and CDR2 are LGHDT and YNNKEL (reference sequence). The CDR3 loop reads CASSLKTGSYNSPLHF. In DNA form, the CDR3 reads TGTGCCAGCAGCCTAAAGACGGGCTCCTATAATTCACCCCTCCACTTT.

The rearrangement links TRBV11-3 to TRBJ2-7; 7 positions agree with TRBD1. The CDR3 covers 16 residues. CDR1 and CDR2 (germline): SGHNT, YENEEA. V trimming: 3 bases; J trimming: 4 bases; junction bases outside the gene matches: 12. CDR3 region: CASSLVGRQGDYEQYF. CDR3 DNA sequence: TGTGCCAGCAGCTTGGTGGGACGGCAGGGGGATTACGAGCAGTACTTC. Looking up the rest from reference TRBV11-3 and TRBJ2-7 gives the full variable domain: EAGVVQSPRYKIIEKKQPVAFWCNPISGHNTLYWYLQNLGQGPELLIRYENEEAVDDSQLPKDRFSAERLKGVDSTLKIQPAELGDSAVYLCASSLVGRQGDYEQYFGPGTRLTVT.

The chain uses TRBV7-2 and TRBJ1-2; D is undetermined. In germline, CDR1 is SGHTA, CDR2 FQGNSA. The V end was cut by 5 bases, the J end by 7 bases, with 14 bases between. The CDR3 is made up of 13 amino acids. The CDR3 loop is CASSPPGDSGYTF. The CDR3, as DNA: TGTGCCAGCAGCCCGCCCGGGGATTCTGGCTACACCTTC.

A note on this clone: Germline and junction disagree at one end, which may indicate a read error. The rearrangement links TRBV7-7 to TRBJ2-3; a weak D match, TRBD2 (5 bases). In germline, CDR1 is SSHAT, CDR2 FNYEAQ (reference sequence). The CDR3 covers 14 residues. For the CDR3, the DNA is TGTGCTAGCAGCCGAATCAGCCGGGGAGATACGCAGTATTTT. Translation: CASSRISRGDTQYF.

The chain has TRBV4-2 and TRBJ1-6; D not certain. Germline V gene sequence: CDR1 LGHNA, CDR2 YNFKEQ. V gave up 0 bases and J gave up 1 base, with 10 bases separating them. This CDR3 is built from 17 residues. CDR3 DNA sequence: TGTGCCAGCAGCCAAGATCCGCGGGGATCCTATAATTCACCCCTCCACTTT. As protein: CASSQDPRGSYNSPLHF.

There are a few counts of this clone. The chain combines TRBV18 with TRBJ2-7, with D hard to call. Germline-derived CDR1 and CDR2 are KGHSH and LQKENI. This CDR3 contains 16 residues. Trimming took 5 bases from V and 1 from J, leaving 18 bases between them. In DNA form, the CDR3 reads TGTGCCAGCTCAGAGGCCGAGAGGCCCCCGTCCTACGAGCAGTACTTC. It specifies CASSEAERPPSYEQYF.

This chain connects TRBV5-6 to TRBJ2-7; TRBD2 agrees at 12 bases. Per the germline V gene, CDR1 is SGHDT and CDR2 is YYEEEE. J was trimmed by 5 bases and V by 2 bases; bases with no gene match: 5. The CDR3 covers 15 residues. This CDR3 reads CASSFLAGGLHEQYF. The CDR3 nucleotides are TGTGCCAGCAGCTTCCTAGCGGGGGGGCTTCACGAGCAGTACTTC.